These 14 T cell receptor delta chains originate from one sample sequenced in a study of γδ T cells in repeated Plasmodium falciparum infection. TCRdb re-identified clones in the multiplex PCR reads via CATT. The sample consists of over 45,000 delta-chain clones, roughly 1.6% of them appearing once. Bulk repertoires came from Vgamma9/Vdelta2+ or Vdelta2-negative gammadelta T cells flow-sorted from PBMC. Sequenced input: gamma-delta T cells from blood. The source of these receptors is a pool of human donors (malaria-infected and uninfected, not separated).

At least ten counts were recorded for this clone. A much larger clone is a single base away; this may be a read error. Additional DNA sequences in this sample encode the identical CDR3. The CDR3 DNA follows: TGTGCTCTTGGGGAACCCTACTGGGGGATAAGAGGTAAACTCATCTTT. Protein: CALGEPYWGIRGKLIF. The chain links TRDV1 to TRDJ1; TRDD3 matches at 11 bases. Germline matching of the DNA provided the J gene here, since TCRdb leaves it blank. Per germline, CDR1 TSWWSYY and CDR2 QGS. This CDR3 is 16 amino acids long. The V and J ends lost 1 base and 7 bases, in that order; junction bases with no gene match: 8.

A note on this clone: The protein in TCRdb stems from a much larger clone and differs at residue 12 from this DNA's translation, likely a read error; here the protein is translated from the DNA. This chain links TRDV1 with TRDJ1; a weak D match, TRDD3 (8 bases). CDR3 length: 19 amino acids. V dropped 4 bases and J dropped 0 bases, with 24 bases sitting between them. From germline, CDR1 is TSWWSYY and CDR2 QGS. CDR3 sequence (DNA): TGTGCTCTTGGGGTTTTCCTACGAGGGATACGCGAGTACACCGATAAACTCATCTTT. Translated: CALGVFLRGIREYTDKLIF.

Many counts were recorded for this clone. This probably arose from a read error, given a far larger clone one base away. The chain uses TRDV2 and TRDJ1, with TRDD3 identical over 10 bases. The J gene is not listed in TCRdb, so it was assigned here from a DNA match to germline. The CDR3 consists of 14 residues. Germline CDR1 is GEAIGNYY and CDR2 is EKD. V gave up 3 bases and J gave up 7 bases; unmatched junction bases: 7. The CDR3 spells CACDQLGDSSKLIF. In nucleotides, the CDR3 is TGTGCCTGTGACCAACTGGGGGATTCGAGTAAACTCATCTTT.

This clone has a handful of counts. The translation of this DNA and the TCRdb protein of a much larger clone differ at residue 9, probably owing to a read error; the protein shown here is translated from the DNA. The V gene is TRDV1, the J gene TRDJ1, with 7 bases that match TRDD3. The CDR3 loop spans 16 amino acids. CDR1 and CDR2 from the germline V gene are TSWWSYY and QGS. The V and J ends lost 6 bases and 0 bases, in that order; junction bases with no gene match: 10. The CDR3 coding sequence is TGTGCTCTTGGCCCCCTGGGGGTTCAGCACACCGATAAACTCATCTTT. Translating it yields CALGPLGVQHTDKLIF.

In this sample, this clone turned up a few times. A far larger clone is only one base removed, so a read error is likely. V is TRDV1 and J is TRDJ1; D is possibly TRDD2 or TRDD3 (6 bases each). The J gene is not listed in TCRdb, so it was assigned here from a DNA match to germline. This CDR3 has 22 residues. V was pared by 1 base and J by 4 bases, with 34 bases between. Germline CDR1 TSWWSYY, CDR2 QGS. CDR3 region: CALGEPLPPTGWGDSWCDKLIF. CDR3 nucleotides: TGTGCTCTTGGGGAACCCCTCCCTCCTACGGGTTGGGGGGACTCCTGGTGCGATAAACTCATCTTT.

With regard to this clone: TCRdb's protein, taken from a much larger clone, differs from this DNA's translation at residue 15, likely owing to a read error; the protein displayed comes from the DNA. The genes are TRDV1 and TRDJ1; 8 positions match TRDD3. No J gene was available from TCRdb, and it was assigned here by a germline match of the DNA. Looked up from germline, CDR1 is TSWWSYY and CDR2 is QGS. The CDR3 covers 19 residues. Here the CDR3 DNA reads TGTGCTCTTGGGGATTCTACGGCTGGGGGACCTTTCACAACCGGTAAACTCATCTTT. It codes for CALGDSTAGGPFTTGKLIF.

This rearrangement joins TRDV1 to TRDJ1; a weak D match, TRDD2 (8 bases). Germline V lookup: CDR1 TSWWSYY, CDR2 QGS. CDR3 length: 19 residues. V lost 3 bases and J 2 bases, leaving 25 bases between the germline ends. CDR3 residues: CALGEGSSYWGKGTDKLIF. The CDR3 DNA reads as TGTGCTCTTGGGGAGGGGTCTTCCTACTGGGGAAAGGGGACCGATAAACTCATCTTT.

This clone was observed a handful of times. The amino acid sequence in TCRdb belongs to a much larger clone and departs from this DNA's translation at residue 4, likely a sequencing read error; the sequence shown is translated from the DNA. The rearrangement uses TRDV1 and TRDJ1; 10 bases agree with TRDD3. Here the J gene came from matching the DNA to germline, since TCRdb omits it. V lost 7 bases and J lost 2; bases outside the gene matches: 37. CDR3 length: 25 amino acids. Germline CDR1 and CDR2: TSWWSYY and QGS. In DNA, the CDR3 is TGTGCTCTTGAGGACTCTCCTACAACGGAACCCCAACCCCGTACTGGGGGATTACCAACCGATAAACTCATCTTT. As protein: CALEDSPTTEPQPRTGGLPTDKLIF.

Comments on this clone: TCRdb assigns this DNA the protein of a much larger clone, which departs from its translation at residue 12; this likely reflects a read error, and the protein shown comes from translating the DNA. The chain couples TRDV1 to TRDJ1; 12 nucleotides agree with TRDD3. The CDR3 is made up of 21 amino acids. Germline CDR1 and CDR2: TSWWSYY and QGS. J lost 10 bases, V lost 1 base, and 25 bases had no gene match. The CDR3 loop is CALGEPHPTLGAGGYAFSLIF. The CDR3 nucleotides are TGTGCTCTTGGGGAACCCCATCCTACTCTCGGTGCTGGGGGATACGCCTTCTCACTCATCTTT.

This clone was counted between two and nine times. It is likely a read error: a sequence one base away is far more abundant. The sample contains more than one DNA sequence encoding this CDR3. The chain uses TRDV1 and TRDJ1; 8 positions agree with TRDD3. Here the J gene came from matching the DNA to germline, since TCRdb omits it. Germline V CDR1 and CDR2: TSWWSYY, QGS. Germline trimming cut 0 bases from V and 0 bases from J; bases unmatched to any gene: 21. The CDR3 extends over 22 amino acids. In DNA form, the CDR3 reads TGTGCTCTTGGGGAACTAAGGCTGACCTTCTGGGGGAAAACTAGCTACACCGATAAACTCATCTTT. The encoded protein is CALGELRLTFWGKTSYTDKLIF.

A word on this clone: A far larger clone lies a single base away; this is likely a read error. The same CDR3 is also encoded by other DNA sequences in this sample. The rearrangement uses TRDV1 and TRDJ3; 12 bases align to TRDD3. TCRdb leaves out the J gene; it was filled in here by matching the DNA to germline. In germline, CDR1 is TSWWSYY, CDR2 QGS. The CDR3 loop spans 24 amino acids. The CDR3 sequence: CALGERPYLPTGGYFSWDTRQMFF. CDR3 nucleotide sequence: TGTGCTCTTGGGGAAAGGCCCTACCTTCCAACTGGGGGATACTTCTCCTGGGACACCCGGCAGATGTTTTTC.

Many counts were recorded for this clone. The V call is TRDV1, the J call TRDJ1, with 9 bases that match TRDD3. The CDR3 is made up of 23 amino acids. The V segment lost 1 base and the J segment 0 bases; nucleotides outside the gene matches: 24. CDR1 is TSWWSYY, CDR2 QGS, per germline. The DNA for the CDR3 is TGTGCTCTTGGGGAACCCGAGGGGCCAGAATTCCTTGGGGGATATGGGTACACCGATAAACTCATCTTT. It codes for CALGEPEGPEFLGGYGYTDKLIF.

About this clone: The translation of this DNA and the TCRdb protein of a much larger clone differ at residue 5, probably owing to a read error; the protein shown here is translated from the DNA. This chain links TRDV1 with TRDJ1, with D perhaps matching TRDD3 (6 bases). As TCRdb names no J gene, one was assigned here on the basis of a DNA match to germline. The CDR3 spans 17 residues. Germline CDR1 TSWWSYY, CDR2 QGS. The V end was cut by 4 bases, the J end by 7 bases, with 25 bases between. CDR3 sequence (DNA): TGTGCTCTTGGGGCTCCTAGTGTGTCGGGGGAGGTCGGTAAACTCATCTTT. It specifies CALGAPSVSGEVGKLIF.

For this clone: This likely reflects a read error, since a far larger clone is one base away. Within the sample, other DNA sequences also encode this same CDR3. The chain carries TRDV1 and TRDJ1; 10 nucleotides agree with TRDD3. TCRdb carries no J gene annotation; the J gene was assigned here by matching the DNA with germline. CDR3 length equals 22 residues. Germline V gives CDR1 TSWWSYY, CDR2 QGS. In DNA, the CDR3 is TGTGCCCTTGGATGCCGTTCCTACTTTAAACACTGGGGGATTCCGGCCACCGATAAACTCATCTTT. It specifies CALGCRSYFKHWGIPATDKLIF.